This TCR beta chain appears in the sequencing data of a study of control samples from healthy donors and cancer patients. The method was immunoSEQ multiplex PCR; TCRdb's version includes in-frame clones alone and lacks a portion of them. The table shows 250,000 to 300,000 clones, with roughly 82% occurring only once. Trimming took 1 base from V and 3 from J, leaving 16 bases between them. This CDR3 has 17 residues. Looked up from germline, CDR1 is SGHRS and CDR2 is YFSETQ. Sequenced: PBMCs. This receptor was obtained from a woman aged 55-70 years with lung cancer. The rearrangement uses TRBV5-1 and TRBJ1-4, with TRBD1 as a possible D gene (6 bases). CDR3 in DNA: TGCGCCAGCAGCTTGTCGCGAGGGGGTCTGGCTAATGAAAAACTGTTTTTT. Amino acid sequence: CASSLSRGGLANEKLFF.